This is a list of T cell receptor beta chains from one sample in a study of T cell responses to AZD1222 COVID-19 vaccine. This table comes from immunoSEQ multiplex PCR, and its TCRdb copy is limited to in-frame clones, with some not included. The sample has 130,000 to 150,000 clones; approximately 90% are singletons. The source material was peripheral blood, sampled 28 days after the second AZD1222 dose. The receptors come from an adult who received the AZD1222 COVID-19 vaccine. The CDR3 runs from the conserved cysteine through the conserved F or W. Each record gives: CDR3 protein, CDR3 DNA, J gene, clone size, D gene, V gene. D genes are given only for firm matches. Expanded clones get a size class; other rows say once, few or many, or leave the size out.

CASSSLAVVTDTQYF TGTGCCAGCAGCTCATTAGCTGTAGTCACAGATACGCAGTATTTT TRBJ2-3 NA NA TRBV7-3
CAWSVGPQPQHF TGTGCCTGGAGTGTCGGCCCTCAGCCCCAGCATTTT TRBJ1-5 NA NA TRBV30
CASSQEPYASYEQYF TGCGCCAGCAGCCAAGAGCCGTACGCCTCCTACGAGCAGTACTTC TRBJ2-7 NA NA TRBV4-3
CASSQGRGVMSYEQYF TGCGCCAGCAGTCAAGGGCGGGGAGTCATGTCCTACGAGCAGTACTTC TRBJ2-7 NA NA TRBV4-1
CASIAYSRAADTGELFF TGTGCCAGCATAGCTTATAGCAGGGCGGCGGACACCGGGGAGCTGTTTTTT TRBJ2-2 NA NA TRBV7-9
CASSLARENTEAFF TGTGCCAGCAGCTTGGCCAGGGAGAACACTGAAGCTTTCTTT TRBJ1-1 NA NA TRBV5-6
CASRLAGGPREQYF TGTGCCAGCAGACTAGCGGGAGGGCCGCGTGAGCAGTACTTC TRBJ2-7 few TRBD2 TRBV2
CASSQDRRENQLGQFF TGCGCCAGCAGCCAAGATAGGCGGGAGAACCAATTAGGCCAGTTCTTC TRBJ2-1 few TRBD2 TRBV4-3
CAWTGARVLTF TGTGCCTGGACAGGGGCCCGCGTCCTGACTTTC TRBJ2-6 NA NA TRBV30
CASSLEASGNTIYF TGTGCCAGCTCCCTCGAAGCCTCTGGAAACACCATATATTTT TRBJ1-3 NA NA TRBV18
CASSRGTGELFF TGTGCCAGCAGCCGGGGCACCGGGGAGCTGTTTTTT TRBJ2-2 NA NA TRBV7-2
CASSFLTGEQYF TGTGCCAGCAGCTTCCTTACGGGAGAGCAGTACTTC TRBJ2-7 NA NA TRBV5-4
CASTAAETGELFF TGTGCCAGCACGGCGGCGGAAACCGGGGAGCTGTTTTTT TRBJ2-2 NA NA TRBV2
CASSLVAGSSNQPQHF TGTGCCAGCAGCTTGGTGGCAGGGAGTAGCAATCAGCCCCAGCATTTT TRBJ1-5 NA NA TRBV5-5
CSGPKDQPQHF TGCAGTGGCCCGAAGGATCAGCCCCAGCATTTT TRBJ1-5 NA NA TRBV20-1
CASSLEGNTEAFF TGCGCCAGCAGCTTGGAAGGGAACACTGAAGCTTTCTTT TRBJ1-1 NA NA TRBV5-1
CASSPSGNQPQHF TGTGCCAGCAGTCCGTCGGGGAATCAGCCCCAGCATTTT TRBJ1-5 NA NA TRBV28
CASSLVASSSYNEQFF TGCGCCAGCAGCTTGGTGGCTAGCTCATCCTACAATGAGCAGTTCTTC TRBJ2-1 NA NA TRBV5-1
CAISEELLTPGERYEQYF TGTGCCATCAGTGAAGAACTTCTGACACCAGGCGAGCGCTACGAGCAGTACTTC TRBJ2-7 once NA TRBV10-3
CAITLTREGVDEQYF TGTGCCATCACCTTGACCCGGGAGGGTGTGGACGAGCAGTACTTC TRBJ2-7 NA TRBD2 TRBV10-3
CASRYQRDTEAFF TGTGCCAGCAGATATCAGCGAGACACTGAAGCTTTCTTT TRBJ1-1 NA NA TRBV7-3
CASSQDRLGQGIETQYF TGTGCCAGCAGCCAAGACAGGCTCGGACAGGGCATCGAGACCCAGTACTTC TRBJ2-5 NA TRBD1 TRBV4-2
CAWSPFGEQFF TGTGCCTGGAGTCCCTTCGGTGAGCAGTTCTTC TRBJ2-1 NA NA TRBV30
CASSLRTSGKPTDTQYF TGCGCCAGCAGCCTCCGGACTAGCGGGAAACCGACCGATACGCAGTATTTT TRBJ2-3 few TRBD2 TRBV5-1